This entry lists 27 T cell receptor beta chains sequenced from one sample in a study of blood T cells in healthy people across ages (dated by TCRdb to the mid-2010s). The library was prepared using 5' RACE. Sequencing relied on an Illumina HiSeq 2500. A second PCR of roughly 7 to 12 cycles was run with a J-beta primer mix and a sample-barcoded 5' primer. TCRdb redid the processing of the public reads, applying fastp at Q25 and MiXCR, and retained in-frame beta chains. Here each entry gathers all rows of one CDR3 protein and keeps the most common genes and DNA. This sample has 500,000 to 550,000 distinct CDR3 sequences in its table, and approximately 25% of those were observed once. The biggest ten clones account for approximately 10% of the sample. Another study also made use of these data, one on T cells of mothers and their children.

The material sequenced was blood. The receptor set was obtained from a boy aged 5-17 years in good health.

About this clonotype itself: This CDR3 fails to terminate in the conserved phenylalanine or tryptophan, so it likely reflects a read error. V usage is TRBV28 and J usage is TRBJ2-5; unclear D gene. Germline V CDR1 and CDR2: MDHEN, SYDVKM. With 5 bases removed from V and 0 bases from J, the gap between germline ends came to 16 bases. The CDR3 loop spans 16 amino acids. CDR3 sequence reads: CASSPPLIWDQETQYL. In nucleotides, the CDR3 is TGTGCCAGCAGTCCCCCCCTGATCTGGGACCAAGAGACCCAGTACCTC.

This clonotype was found once. The chain employs TRBV25-1 and TRBJ2-5, with 12 bases lining up with TRBD1. With the DNA end fitting TRBJ2-7 better, the J assignment may be wrong. The germline V gene has CDR1 MGHDK and CDR2 SYGVNS. The CDR3 length is 14 residues. The CDR3 DNA sequence: TGTGCCAGCGGAGACGGGACAGGGGGCAACGAGCAGTACTTC. Encoded protein: CASGDGTGGNEQYF.

The gene calls are TRBV9 and TRBJ2-5; 7 bases match TRBD1. The end of the DNA fits TRBJ2-7 better, so the J call may be wrong. CDR1 and CDR2 from the germline V gene are SGDLS and YYNGEE. This CDR3 is 15 amino acids long. Here the CDR3 DNA reads TGTGCCAGCAGCGTAGGAGGGGGCGATTCCTACGAGCAGTACTTC. Its protein product is CASSVGGGDSYEQYF.

V usage is TRBV29-1 and J usage is TRBJ2-7; no definite D call. The CDR3 is 11 amino acids. The germline CDR1 and CDR2 sequences are SQVTM and ANQGSEA. V gave up 6 bases and J gave up 6 bases, with 12 bases separating them. DNA for the CDR3: TGCAGCGTGCTCAGGAGTACCGAGCAGTACTTC. Translating gives CSVLRSTEQYF.

This rearrangement joins TRBV10-3 to TRBJ1-1, with TRBD1 matching 10 bases. V lost 7 bases, J lost 4 bases, and 9 bases stayed unmatched. The germline CDR1 and CDR2 sequences are ENHRY and SYGVKD. This CDR3 has 15 residues. CDR3: CAINPGTGVFTEAFF. CDR3 nucleotide sequence: TGTGCCATCAATCCCGGGACAGGGGTTTTCACTGAAGCTTTCTTT.

The chain carries TRBV18 and TRBJ1-3; TRBD1 matches at 8 bases. J was trimmed by 4 bases and V by 5 bases; bases with no gene match: 10. This CDR3 contains 16 residues. Germline CDR1 reads KGHSH; CDR2 reads LQKENI. This chain's CDR3 is CASSIRQGNRGNTIYF. The CDR3 region has the DNA TGTGCCAGCTCAATACGACAGGGGAATCGGGGAAACACCATATATTTT.

This clonotype has a single count. The chain uses TRBV7-9 and TRBJ2-1; TRBD1 matches 9 bases. The ends lost 3 bases at V and 6 bases at J; junction bases unmatched: 15. This CDR3 has 18 residues. The germline gives CDR1 SEHNR, CDR2 FQNEAQ (reference sequence). This CDR3 reads CASSFRGQGTAKGNEQFF. CDR3 nucleotide sequence: TGTGCCAGCAGCTTTCGGGGACAGGGCACTGCGAAGGGCAATGAGCAGTTCTTC.

This clonotype was picked up a small number of times. The junction does not match germline at one end; this may be a read error. The gene calls are TRBV28 and TRBJ2-2; D perhaps matches TRBD1 (5 bases). Looked up from germline, CDR1 is MDHEN and CDR2 is SYDVKM. CDR3 size: 14 residues. In DNA, the CDR3 is TGTGCCAGCGGTTTAGGGGTAGCAACCGGGGAGCTGTTTTTT. It translates to CASGLGVATGELFF.

The chain combines TRBV6-2 or TRBV6-3 with TRBJ1-2; 9 bases are shared with TRBD1. V gave up 6 bases and J gave up 8 bases; unmatched junction bases: 13. CDR3 size: 15 residues. In germline, CDR1 is MNHEY, CDR2 SVGEGT. The CDR3 is CASRDPGTGRTGYTF. CDR3 coding DNA: TGTGCCAGCAGGGATCCCGGGACAGGGAGAACGGGCTACACCTTC.

The chain recombines TRBV13 with TRBJ2-1; 8 bases map to TRBD2. This CDR3 comprises 15 residues. Per germline, CDR1 PRHDT and CDR2 FYEKMQ (reference sequence). J lost 0 bases, V lost 7 bases, and 5 bases had no gene match. As DNA, the CDR3 is TGTGCCAGCACCCGAGCGGGGGTCTCCTACAATGAGCAGTTCTTC. Translated: CASTRAGVSYNEQFF.

In this sample, this clonotype turned up a few times. The chain employs TRBV7-2 and TRBJ2-3, with D unclear. CDR3 length: 12 amino acids. V gave up 4 bases and J gave up 12 bases, with 14 bases separating them. Germline values: CDR1 SGHTA, CDR2 FQGNSA. The CDR3 coding sequence is TGTGCCAGCAGCTCCCTAGACCACCCCCAGTATTTT. Protein product: CASSSLDHPQYF.

This clonotype has just a few counts. This CDR3 is CASSAGTVPTDTQYF. CDR3 nucleotides: TGTGCCAGCAGCGCTGGGACAGTTCCCACAGATACGCAGTATTTT. This rearrangement joins TRBV27 to TRBJ2-3; 7 bases fit TRBD1. The CDR3 covers 15 residues. V gave up 6 bases and J gave up 2 bases; unmatched junction bases: 8. Per germline, CDR1 MNHEY and CDR2 SMNVEV (reference sequence).

This clonotype was counted a few times. The chain combines TRBV10-3 with TRBJ2-5; TRBD2 agrees at 8 bases. Germline V gene lookup returns CDR1 ENHRY and CDR2 SYGVKD. The CDR3 covers 15 residues. The V gene end was trimmed by 3 bases and the J gene end by 5 bases; junction bases not matched to a gene: 8. The chain's CDR3 is CAISERPAGEETQYF. As DNA, the CDR3 is TGTGCCATCAGTGAAAGGCCAGCGGGAGAGGAGACCCAGTACTTC.

This clonotype was counted a few times. This chain links TRBV24-1 with TRBJ2-3; perhaps TRBD1 as D (5 bases). The CDR3 sequence is 16 residues long. Trimming left V 0 bases short and J 4 bases short, with 13 bases between. Germline CDR1 is KGHDR and CDR2 is SFDVKD. CDR3 in amino acids: CATSDLAGSGADTQYF. The CDR3 nucleotides read TGTGCCACCAGTGATTTGGCAGGGTCGGGCGCAGATACGCAGTATTTT.

The V gene is TRBV20-1, the J gene TRBJ2-7; 7 positions agree with TRBD2. This CDR3 has 17 amino acids. Trimming removed 1 base from V and 0 bases from J; junction bases left unmatched: 12. CDR1 is DFQATT and CDR2 is SNEGSKA in the germline V gene (reference sequence). The CDR3 DNA is TGCAGTGCTAGAGTGGCGGGAGCCCCACCGAGCTCCTACGAGCAGTACTTC. Translating gives CSARVAGAPPSSYEQYF.

This clonotype was observed a few times. The chain links TRBV6-1 to TRBJ1-5; a weak D match, TRBD1 (6 bases). The germline V gene has CDR1 MNHNS and CDR2 SASEGT. This CDR3 is 17 amino acids long. V was trimmed by 5 bases and J by 2 bases, leaving 19 bases between them. CDR3 protein: CASSTGIEGGGNQPQHF. The CDR3 DNA is TGTGCCAGCAGTACAGGGATTGAGGGAGGGGGCAATCAGCCCCAGCATTTT.

In regard to this clonotype: The junction departs from germline at one end; a sequencing error may be responsible. The CDR3 loop reads CASRAVGEVDF. The CDR3 DNA follows: TGTGCCAGCAGAGCAGTGGGTGAGGTGGATTTT. This chain uses TRBV6-2 or TRBV6-3 with TRBJ2-3; D call uncertain. The CDR3 has 11 amino acids. Germline lookup yields CDR1 MNHEY and CDR2 SVGEGT.

CDR3 in DNA: TGTGCCAGCAGCCCTTCCCGGACTGAAGGGGTTATGTACTTC. It translates to CASSPSRTEGVMYF. The chain is built from TRBV7-2 and TRBJ2-4; possibly TRBD1 or TRBD2 for D (5 bases each). V lost 5 bases to trimming and J lost 15 bases, with 23 bases between them. The CDR3 length is 14 residues. Germline CDR1 is SGHTA and CDR2 is FQGNSA.

This clonotype was seen ten or more times. Here the CDR3 reads CASSRIYEQYF. The CDR3 coding sequence is TGTGCCAGCAGCCGGATCTACGAGCAGTACTTC. The V and J genes are TRBV3-1 and TRBJ2-7; D is unclear. Trimming removed 4 bases from V and 3 bases from J, with 4 bases in between. The CDR3 has 11 amino acids. Germline CDR1 and CDR2: LGHDT and YNNKEL (reference sequence).

This clonotype occurred many times. V gene TRBV3-1 combines with J gene TRBJ1-1; D remains unclear. V was cut by 7 bases and J by 1 base, with 13 bases left in between. The CDR3 consists of 14 residues. CDR1 is LGHDT and CDR2 is YNNKEL in the germline V gene (reference sequence). The CDR3 DNA follows: TGTGCCAGCAACAAAAGGGAAGGGAACACTGAAGCTTTCTTT. Its translation is CASNKREGNTEAFF.

There are a few counts of this clonotype. V is TRBV28 and J is TRBJ2-3, with D perhaps matching TRBD2 (7 bases). Germline CDR1 is MDHEN and CDR2 is SYDVKM. V gave up 3 bases and J gave up 2 bases, with 15 bases separating them. CDR3 size: 16 residues. The CDR3 reads CASSFPTGGPTDTQYF. DNA of the CDR3: TGTGCCAGCAGTTTCCCGACGGGGGGCCCCACAGATACGCAGTATTTT.

The V call is TRBV12-3 or TRBV12-4, the J call TRBJ1-2; TRBD1 aligns across 8 bases. V lost 2 bases to trimming and J lost 5 bases; unmatched junction nucleotides: 7. The CDR3 sequence is 15 residues long. DNA for the CDR3: TGTGCCAGCAGTTTAATTGCCAGGGGGCTTTATGGCTACACCTTC. Its translation is CASSLIARGLYGYTF.

A few counts support this clonotype. The CDR3, as DNA: TGTGCCAGCAGCTTATTGACGGGGGTCGAGCAGTACTTC. Encoded protein: CASSLLTGVEQYF. V is TRBV7-9 and J is TRBJ2-7, with D possibly TRBD2 on 6 matching bases. The CDR3 runs 13 residues. Germline CDR1 SEHNR, CDR2 FQNEAQ (reference sequence). Trimming removed 2 bases at V and 6 bases at J, with 11 bases between.

This clonotype was counted only a few times. The V gene is TRBV4-3, the J gene TRBJ2-1; D may correspond to TRBD1 or TRBD2 (5 bases each). The CDR3 is 17 amino acids. With 0 bases removed from V and 4 bases from J, the gap between germline ends came to 16 bases. The V gene's germline CDR1 is LGHNA and CDR2 YSLEER. CDR3 in DNA: TGCGCCAGCAGCCAAGATCGAGGCCAGGGAGTGTACAATGAGCAGTTCTTC. Protein product: CASSQDRGQGVYNEQFF.

The chain recombines TRBV9 with TRBJ1-6; TRBD1 aligns across 8 bases. The CDR3 totals 15 residues. The junction had 6 bases not matched to a gene; V was cut back by 4 bases and J by 6 bases. Looked up from germline, CDR1 is SGDLS and CDR2 is YYNGEE. This CDR3 reads CASSTRTGRNSPLHF. The DNA of the CDR3 is TGTGCCAGCAGCACCCGGACAGGGCGTAATTCACCCCTCCACTTT. Full variable domain (remainder filled in from reference TRBV9 and TRBJ1-6): DSGVTQTPKHLITATGQRVTLRCSPRSGDLSVYWYQQSLDQGLQFLIQYYNGEERAKGNILERFSAQQFPDLHSELNLSSLELGDSALYFCASSTRTGRNSPLHFGNGTRLTVT.

This chain uses TRBV6-2 or TRBV6-3 with TRBJ1-1; no clear D gene. The CDR3 spans 15 residues. CDR1 is MNHEY, CDR2 SVGEGT, per germline. V lost 0 bases, J lost 1 base, and 9 bases lay in between. In nucleotides, the CDR3 is TGTGCCAGCAGTTACTCGGATAAAGGGAACACTGAAGCTTTCTTT. As protein: CASSYSDKGNTEAFF.

The sample holds a few counts of this clonotype. This chain links TRBV4-1 with TRBJ1-5; D is unclear. V lost 0 bases and J lost 6, with 15 bases in between. CDR3 size: 16 residues. The germline gives CDR1 MGHRA, CDR2 YSYEKL. The CDR3 here is CASSQDTGPGSQPQHF. CDR3 DNA: TGCGCCAGCAGCCAAGATACCGGTCCGGGGAGTCAGCCCCAGCATTTT.